One TCR beta chain is described in this entry. Using immunoSEQ multiplex PCR, the repertoire was profiled, and TCRdb retains in-frame clones only, with some absent. The sample includes over 120,000 clones, roughly 90% seen only once; the top ten take around 4.5%. V was cut by 2 bases and J by 0 bases, with 7 bases left in between. The CDR3 has 14 residues. Germline V CDR1 and CDR2: SGHTS, YDEGEE. This sample was taken from a study of blood T cell repertoires in COVID-19. The wider study: Sample material is recorded as cDNA or gDNA derived from T cells, B-cell-depleted T cells, or PBMCs.

This TCR came from a man aged 45 to 65 who had recovered from COVID-19. Material for sequencing was PBMCs or T cells enriched from blood (not recorded which). This chain joins TRBV5-8 and TRBJ2-3; the D gene is possibly TRBD2 (6 bases). The CDR3 protein is CASSFGGSTDTQYF. The CDR3 DNA reads TGTGCCAGCAGCTTTGGGGGGAGCACAGATACGCAGTATTTT. Full variable domain (outside the CDR3, taken from reference TRBV5-8 and TRBJ2-3): EAGVTQSPTHLIKTRGQQATLRCSPISGHTSVYWYQQALGLGLQFLLWYDEGEERNRGNFPPRFSGRQFPNYSSELNVNALELEDSALYLCASSFGGSTDTQYFGPGTRLTVL.